Below, one T cell receptor (beta chain) is given with its context. This entry belongs to a study of blood T cell repertoires in COVID-19. The wider study: Sources were T cells, B-cell-depleted T cells, or PBMCs; the material itself was cDNA or gDNA.

Per the study methods: Reference gene primer amplification gave estimated nucleated cell counts. Generated by immunoSEQ multiplex PCR, the TCRdb table keeps only in-frame clones and is missing some. For V, J and clone size, that table is used; D and trimming come from the DNA. This sample has fewer than 120,000 clones; about 85% occur once, and the top ten carry about 5%. Per germline, CDR1 SGHKS and CDR2 YYEKEE (reference sequence). The V gene lost 0 bases and the J gene lost 4 bases, with 8 bases spanning the gap. There are 14 residues in the CDR3. This chain links TRBV5-5 with TRBJ1-3; no clear D gene. This clonotype originated in a human donor in a cohort sampled during active COVID-19. Material: peripheral blood. In DNA form, the CDR3 reads TGTGCCAGCAGCTTGGACAGAACGGGAAACACCATATATTTT. Residues: CASSLDRTGNTIYF.